Following are 25 T cell receptor beta chains from one sample sequenced in a study of cytomegalovirus exposure and HLA in healthy donors. A multiplex PCR was run with 60 Vbeta primers and 13 Jbeta primers. The data were produced by immunoSEQ multiplex PCR, yet TCRdb's version contains in-frame clones alone and is incomplete. The ten top clones account for roughly 2.9%, within a sample of tens of thousands of clones. The sample was PBMCs. These TCRs come from a woman in her twenties or thirties in good health and CMV-seropositive.

This chain links TRBV30 with TRBJ2-2; 9 nucleotides align to TRBD1. CDR1 GTSNPN and CDR2 SVGIG come from the germline V gene (reference sequence). With 3 bases clipped from V and 6 bases from J, the junction kept 5 bases outside the gene matches. This CDR3 is built from 14 residues. CDR3 loop: CAWRGQGIPGELFF. The CDR3 DNA is TGTGCCTGGAGAGGACAGGGGATCCCCGGGGAGCTGTTTTTT.

This chain joins TRBV2 and TRBJ2-5; 9 nucleotides agree with TRBD1. The germline V gene encodes CDR1 SNHLY and CDR2 FYNNEI. Losses at the gene ends were 6 bases for V and 2 bases for J; bases not matched to a gene: 4. The CDR3 sequence is 14 residues long. The CDR3 bases are TGTGCCAGCAGAGGGGACAGGGCTCAAGAGACCCAGTACTTC. It yields the protein CASRGDRAQETQYF.

The V call is TRBV12-5, the J call TRBJ1-4, with 7 bases identical to TRBD1. This CDR3 is built from 15 residues. Trimming at V came to 5 bases and at J to 5 bases, leaving 8 bases not matched to a gene. Germline V gene data show CDR1 as LGHNT and CDR2 as FRNRAP. The CDR3 DNA is TGTGCTAGTGGTGTACCGGGACAGCACAATGAAAAACTGTTTTTT. Amino acids: CASGVPGQHNEKLFF.

This sequence joins TRBV6-4 and TRBJ2-1; perhaps TRBD1 as D (6 bases). The V gene's germline CDR1 is MRHNA and CDR2 SNTAGT. The CDR3 has 15 amino acids. The V gene lost 7 bases and the J gene lost 0 bases, with 13 bases spanning the gap. This CDR3 reads CASTKDSGSYNEQFF. CDR3 in DNA: TGTGCCAGCACTAAGGACAGCGGCTCCTACAATGAGCAGTTCTTC.

The chain links TRBV29-1 to TRBJ2-2, with TRBD2 identical over 8 bases. The CDR3 extends over 18 amino acids. Per germline, CDR1 SQVTM and CDR2 ANQGSEA. V lost 4 bases, J lost 5 bases, and 18 bases stayed unmatched. The chain's CDR3 is CSVAITPGGQERTGELFF. In DNA form, the CDR3 reads TGCAGCGTTGCGATTACCCCGGGGGGGCAGGAAAGGACCGGGGAGCTGTTTTTT.

This rearrangement joins TRBV5-5 to TRBJ2-3; 9 nucleotides agree with TRBD2. This CDR3 has 15 amino acids. Losses at the gene ends were 5 bases for V and 1 base for J; bases not matched to a gene: 5. Germline CDR1 is SGHKS and CDR2 is YYEKEE (reference sequence). The CDR3 here is CASRLRTSGTDTQYF. The CDR3 DNA is TGTGCCAGCAGACTCAGGACTAGCGGCACAGATACGCAGTATTTT.

The chain is built from TRBV4-1 and TRBJ2-1, with D possibly being TRBD2 (6 bases). The CDR3 is 15 amino acids. Germline V gene lookup returns CDR1 MGHRA and CDR2 YSYEKL. Trimming left V 3 bases short and J 4 bases short, with 13 bases between. Here the CDR3 DNA reads TGCGCCAGCAGCCACTTAAACAGCGGGTACAATGAGCAGTTCTTC. This gives the protein CASSHLNSGYNEQFF.

The CDR3 DNA is TGTGCCAGCTCAAGGTTCGGGACAGGGAACACTGAAGCTTTCTTT. Residues: CASSRFGTGNTEAFF. This chain uses TRBV18 with TRBJ1-1; 8 bases agree with TRBD1. Germline V gene data show CDR1 as KGHSH and CDR2 as LQKENI. With V trimmed by 5 bases and J by 1 base, 6 bases remained unmatched. The CDR3 has 15 residues.

The chain joins TRBV13 to TRBJ2-3, with 8 bases fitting TRBD1. This CDR3 is built from 15 residues. CDR1 is PRHDT and CDR2 is FYEKMQ in the germline V gene (reference sequence). The V and J ends lost 2 bases and 2 bases, in that order; junction bases with no gene match: 3. The CDR3 region is CASSLTGGITDTQYF. For the CDR3, the DNA is TGTGCCAGCAGCTTAACAGGGGGTATCACAGATACGCAGTATTTT.

V and J are TRBV28 and TRBJ2-7; 11 nucleotides line up with TRBD2. Germline assignment: CDR1 MDHEN and CDR2 SYDVKM. V lost 6 bases to trimming and J lost 1 base; unmatched junction nucleotides: 5. This CDR3 comprises 15 residues. The CDR3 sequence is CASSRSGGASYEQYF. CDR3 coding DNA: TGTGCCAGCAGCCGTAGCGGGGGGGCATCCTACGAGCAGTACTTC.

This rearrangement joins TRBV6-1 to TRBJ2-7; possible D gene TRBD2, 5 bases. This CDR3 contains 13 residues. CDR1 MNHNS and CDR2 SASEGT come from the germline V gene. V lost 4 bases and J lost 3, with 10 bases in between. The CDR3 bases are TGTGCCAGCAGTGGGGAACGGGGCTACGAGCAGTACTTC. Its protein is CASSGERGYEQYF.

The chain links TRBV7-8 to TRBJ2-7; 10 nucleotides agree with TRBD1. CDR1 and CDR2 from the germline V gene are SGHVS and FQNEAQ. The CDR3 contains 15 residues. V lost 4 bases to trimming and J lost 3 bases; unmatched junction nucleotides: 6. The CDR3 DNA reads TGTGCCAGCAGCTCAGGACAGGGGGGCTTCTACGAGCAGTACTTC. Amino acid sequence: CASSSGQGGFYEQYF.

V gene TRBV7-9 combines with J gene TRBJ1-2, with D unclear. The CDR3 has 16 residues. V was cut by 4 bases and J by 3 bases, with 18 bases left in between. The germline CDR1 and CDR2 sequences are SEHNR and FQNEAQ (reference sequence). CDR3 in amino acids: CASSSGGTEAYYGYTF. CDR3 in DNA: TGTGCCAGCAGCTCCGGTGGAACAGAAGCTTACTATGGCTACACCTTC.

V usage is TRBV4-1 and J usage is TRBJ2-3, with D possibly being TRBD1 (5 bases). Germline CDR1 reads MGHRA; CDR2 reads YSYEKL. The CDR3 is 15 amino acids. The V end lost 1 base, the J end lost 2 bases, and 10 bases lay between the germline ends. In DNA, the CDR3 is TGCGCCAGCAGCCAAGGGGCAGGGATCACAGATACGCAGTATTTT. Its translation: CASSQGAGITDTQYF.

The chain couples TRBV19 to TRBJ1-5, with D perhaps TRBD1 (6 bases). Looked up from germline, CDR1 is LNHDA and CDR2 is SQIVND (reference sequence). The CDR3 has 15 amino acids. The V and J ends lost 8 bases and 3 bases respectively, with 17 bases between them. The DNA for the CDR3 is TGTGCCAGTTCGAGGGGGGGGTTCCACAATCAGCCCCAGCATTTT. It is translated as CASSRGGFHNQPQHF.

The V gene is TRBV11-3, the J gene TRBJ1-1; TRBD1 agrees at 9 bases. J was trimmed by 0 bases and V by 5 bases; bases with no gene match: 7. The CDR3 has 16 amino acids. The germline gives CDR1 SGHNT, CDR2 YENEEA. The CDR3 region has the DNA TGTGCCAGCAGCAAAAGACAGGGGGGTTTGAACACTGAAGCTTTCTTT. Its translation is CASSKRQGGLNTEAFF.

This chain connects TRBV29-1 to TRBJ1-2; 8 bases fit TRBD1. Germline V gene data show CDR1 as SQVTM and CDR2 as ANQGSEA. This CDR3 has 13 residues. V was clipped by 3 bases and J by 2 bases; unmatched bases: 2. This chain's CDR3 is CSVETGENYGYTF. CDR3 bases: TGCAGCGTTGAGACAGGGGAGAACTATGGCTACACCTTC.

V and J are TRBV18 and TRBJ1-5; TRBD1 matches at 9 bases. Trimming at V came to 4 bases and at J to 2 bases, leaving 3 bases not matched to a gene. CDR3 length: 15 amino acids. Looked up from germline, CDR1 is KGHSH and CDR2 is LQKENI. In DNA, the CDR3 is TGTGCCAGCTCACGACAGGGGGATGGCAATCAGCCCCAGCATTTT. As protein: CASSRQGDGNQPQHF.

The J gene is TRBJ1-5, the V gene TRBV19; D may be TRBD1 (5 bases). The CDR3 extends over 15 amino acids. Germline V gene sequence: CDR1 LNHDA, CDR2 SQIVND (reference sequence). Trimming stripped 7 bases from V and 0 bases from J, with 13 bases between. The CDR3 coding sequence is TGTGCCAGTACCCTTATGGGGGGTAGCAATCAGCCCCAGCATTTT. Residues: CASTLMGGSNQPQHF.

This sequence joins TRBV7-2 and TRBJ2-7; a weak D match, TRBD2 (6 bases). CDR1 is SGHTA, CDR2 FQGNSA, per germline. V was shortened by 4 bases and J by 1 base, with 14 bases between the two germline ends. The length of the CDR3 is 15 residues. The CDR3 DNA is TGTGCCAGCAGCTCGTTCGGAGGGACTTCCTACGAGCAGTACTTC. Its protein product is CASSSFGGTSYEQYF.

This chain connects TRBV18 to TRBJ2-1, with 9 bases matching TRBD1. The CDR3 has 13 amino acids. The germline gives CDR1 KGHSH, CDR2 LQKENI. V dropped 3 bases and J dropped 8; count of bases not matched to a gene: 2. CDR3 amino acids: CASSPGQGYEQFF. The CDR3 DNA follows: TGTGCCAGCTCACCCGGACAGGGGTATGAGCAGTTCTTC. The full variable domain, with the rest looked up from reference TRBV18 and TRBJ2-1, is NAGVMQNPRHLVRRRGQEARLRCSPMKGHSHVYWYRQLPEEGLKFMVYLQKENIIDESGMPKERFSAEFPKEGPSILRIQQVVRGDSAAYFCASSPGQGYEQFFGPGTRLTVL.

On this clone itself: In the same sample, other DNA sequences code for this CDR3. The gene calls are TRBV11-2 and TRBJ1-5; D unresolved. This CDR3 spans 12 amino acids. V dropped 4 bases and J dropped 4 bases, with 5 bases sitting between them. Germline V gene sequence: CDR1 SGHAT, CDR2 FQNNGV. CDR3 region: CASSSPNQPQHF. The CDR3 DNA reads as TGTGCCAGCAGCTCTCCTAATCAGCCCCAGCATTTT.

The chain uses TRBV10-2 and TRBJ1-2; D is possibly TRBD1 (6 bases). The CDR3 length is 17 residues. Germline V gene data show CDR1 as WSHSY and CDR2 as SAAADI. V was trimmed by 2 bases and J by 0 bases, leaving 16 bases between them. The CDR3 here is CASSERGTTLANYGYTF. Here the CDR3 DNA reads TGCGCCAGCAGTGAGAGGGGGACAACTCTTGCTAACTATGGCTACACCTTC.

The chain couples TRBV11-3 to TRBJ2-4; TRBD2 is a possible D gene (6 bases). This CDR3 is built from 13 residues. V lost 11 bases and J lost 0, with 11 bases in between. Germline CDR1 reads SGHNT; CDR2 reads YENEEA. The CDR3 bases are TGTGCCCGAGGGGAGGTAGCCAAAAACATTCAGTACTTC. Its protein is CARGEVAKNIQYF.

This rearrangement joins TRBV7-6 to TRBJ2-7; no reliable D call. The CDR3 loop spans 13 amino acids. The V and J ends lost 0 bases and 6 bases respectively, with 9 bases between them. Germline assignment: CDR1 SGHVS and CDR2 FNYEAQ. CDR3 protein: CASSLAVQAEQYF. CDR3 nucleotides: TGTGCCAGCAGCTTAGCCGTTCAAGCCGAGCAGTACTTC. Using reference TRBV7-6 and TRBJ2-7 for the parts outside the CDR3, the full variable domain is GAGVSQSPRYKVTKRGQDVALRCDPISGHVSLYWYRQALGQGPEFLTYFNYEAQQDKSGLPNDRFSAERPEGSISTLTIQRTEQRDSAMYRCASSLAVQAEQYFGPGTRLTVT.